A selection of T cell receptor beta chains follows, all from one sample in a study of persistence of HIV-infected CD4 T cells. These TCRs are of unknown antigen specificity. Libraries were prepared by immunoSEQ multiplex PCR; TCRdb keeps only in-frame clonotypes and omits some of them. The sample yields about 40,000 clones, approximately 78% seen once. This specimen was CD4+ T cells sorted from PBMCs after roughly 19-hour stimulation, taken from a patient who received antiretroviral therapy. Every receptor here comes from an adult man with HIV who was CMV-seropositive. CDR3s include the opening cysteine and the closing phenylalanine or tryptophan.

11,TRBV7-9,TRBJ2-4,CASTNRQGLGF
13,TRBV7-3,TRBJ2-3,CASSYGTTDTQYF
16,TRBV27,TRBJ2-6,CASSRSTGAGANVLTF
14,TRBV19,TRBJ1-6,CASSIRDSNSPLHF
16,TRBV5-1,TRBJ2-5,CASSEGLAGVTETQYF
16,TRBV5-6,TRBJ1-2,CASSLTGTGGNYGYTF
14,TRBV19,TRBJ2-2,CASSIDLQAGELFF
14,TRBV30,TRBJ1-5,CAWSVTGANQPQHF
14,TRBV19,TRBJ2-3,CASSIDRGADTQYF
16,TRBV27,TRBJ1-2,CASTPSLRGTSYGYTF
17,TRBV27,TRBJ1-1,CASSFLQGPTNGPEAFF
16,TRBV28,TRBJ2-7,CASYGQGAPGTYEQYF
13,TRBV10-3,TRBJ1-2,CAISGDGAYGYTF
13,TRBV18,TRBJ1-5,CASSTDSNQPQHF
15,TRBV10-3,TRBJ2-7,CAISSWLQSSYEQYF
16,TRBV30,TRBJ1-5,CAWSPGPGQTNQPQHF